The 10 T cell receptor beta chains listed next were all sequenced from one sample in a study of human T cells and chemical hapten exposure. The authors extracted total RNA from unfractionated whole blood. Individual cDNA molecules had unique molecular identifiers attached to them by the library. One entry per CDR3 protein results from TCRdb running MiXCR on the reads. Here the sample spans around 120,000 distinct CDR3 sequences, over 7% being singletons. Sequencing was done on a sample of whole blood. These receptors all come from a human donor in good health. Some clones in this sample may be carry-over from other donors' samples.

This clonotype appeared many times. The chain employs TRBV29-1 and TRBJ1-2, with unresolved D. Trimming shortened V by 4 bases and J by 7 bases, and 10 bases separated the two germline ends. This CDR3 has 11 amino acids. Germline V gives CDR1 SQVTM, CDR2 ANQGSEA. The chain's CDR3 is CSVAGLGGYTF. DNA for the CDR3: TGCAGCGTTGCGGGTCTCGGTGGCTACACCTTC.

This clonotype came up many times. V usage is TRBV2 and J usage is TRBJ1-3; D unclear. Germline values: CDR1 SNHLY, CDR2 FYNNEI. V shed 7 bases and J shed 0 bases, with 13 bases lying between them. The CDR3 totals 15 residues. CDR3 sequence reads: CASTHDSFSGNTIYF. The CDR3 DNA sequence: TGTGCCAGCACCCACGACTCCTTCTCTGGAAACACCATATATTTT.

In this sample, this clonotype turned up many times. J is TRBJ1-6 and V is TRBV30; D is perhaps TRBD1 (6 bases). Germline loops: CDR1 GTSNPN, CDR2 SVGIG (reference sequence). Trimming stripped 1 base from V and 7 bases from J, with 11 bases between. This CDR3 comprises 14 residues. The CDR3 spells CAWSAGAGNSPLHF. CDR3 sequence (DNA): TGTGCCTGGAGTGCAGGGGCTGGGAATTCACCCCTCCACTTT.

This chain joins TRBV6-2 or TRBV6-3 and TRBJ1-1, with no clear D. Germline V gene lookup returns CDR1 MNHEY and CDR2 SVGEGT. CDR3 length equals 15 residues. Trimming took 0 bases from V and 0 from J, leaving 8 bases between them. The CDR3 loop is CASSYSGLLNTEAFF. The CDR3, as DNA: TGTGCCAGCAGTTACTCCGGACTTTTGAACACTGAAGCTTTCTTT.

The chain combines TRBV15 with TRBJ2-2; the D is unclear. Trimming cost V 3 bases and J 3 bases, with 20 bases left between them. Germline V lookup: CDR1 LNHNV, CDR2 YYDKDF (reference sequence). This CDR3 comprises 18 residues. CDR3 nucleotides: TGTGCCACCAGCAGCCTTCCAGTCCGGACGCTCGACACCGGGGAGCTGTTTTTT. It specifies CATSSLPVRTLDTGELFF.

V is TRBV19 and J is TRBJ2-3; 12 bases align to TRBD1. The length of the CDR3 is 17 residues. Germline CDR1 LNHDA, CDR2 SQIVND (reference sequence). Germline trimming cut 6 bases from V and 6 bases from J; bases unmatched to any gene: 13. CDR3 in DNA: TGTGCCAGTAGATTTACGGGACAGGGGGCGCCGAGGGATACGCAGTATTTT. This codes for CASRFTGQGAPRDTQYF.

V and J are TRBV7-2 and TRBJ2-4; 7 nucleotides align to TRBD1. Germline-derived CDR1 and CDR2 are SGHTA and FQGNSA. The CDR3 sequence is 13 residues long. V lost 2 bases to trimming and J lost 6 bases; unmatched junction nucleotides: 1. The CDR3 nucleotides read TGTGCCAGCAGCTTACGGACAGGAAACATTCAGTACTTC. It encodes CASSLRTGNIQYF.

This clonotype was observed many times. The chain recombines TRBV10-3 with TRBJ2-3, with 10 bases aligning to TRBD1. This CDR3 has 18 residues. The V segment lost 4 bases and the J segment 2 bases; nucleotides outside the gene matches: 12. Germline CDR1 ENHRY, CDR2 SYGVKD. CDR3: CAISGGTGETLHTDTQYF. CDR3 sequence (DNA): TGTGCCATCAGTGGAGGGACAGGGGAAACCCTCCACACAGATACGCAGTATTTT.

This clonotype showed up many times. The V gene is TRBV7-2, the J gene TRBJ1-2; 10 bases are shared with TRBD1. Germline trimming cut 3 bases from V and 8 bases from J; bases unmatched to any gene: 12. Germline values: CDR1 SGHTA, CDR2 FQGNSA. This CDR3 is 16 amino acids long. CDR3 amino acids: CASSFAGTGELRGYTF. CDR3 nucleotide sequence: TGTGCCAGCAGCTTCGCCGGGACAGGGGAGTTGCGGGGCTACACCTTC.

This clonotype showed up just a few times. J is TRBJ2-3 and V is TRBV2; 9 nucleotides align to TRBD2. Per germline, CDR1 SNHLY and CDR2 FYNNEI. V lost 7 bases to trimming and J lost 1 base; unmatched junction nucleotides: 9. The CDR3 is made up of 16 amino acids. The CDR3 region has the DNA TGTGCCAGCAACCCCGTAGCGGGAGTGGGCACAGATACGCAGTATTTT. Translating gives CASNPVAGVGTDTQYF.